What follows describes a single T cell receptor (beta chain). The sample originates from a study of shared clonotypes between healthy human individuals. The data were produced by immunoSEQ multiplex PCR, yet TCRdb's version contains in-frame clones alone and is incomplete. The sample has 550,000 to 800,000 clones, around 67% seen once. V lost 1 base to trimming and J lost 0 bases; unmatched junction nucleotides: 7. CDR1 MGHRA and CDR2 YSYEKL come from the germline V gene. This CDR3 is built from 18 residues. The receptor was isolated from a woman between 25 and 40 years old in good health. The sequencing sample was made of memory CD4+ T cells sorted from blood. Documented subset: CD45RA-negative fraction. The V call is TRBV4-1, the J call TRBJ2-1; 9 bases match TRBD2. CDR3 bases: TGCGCCAGCAGCCAAGGGGCGGGAGGGAAAAGCTCCTACAATGAGCAGTTCTTC. Translating it yields CASSQGAGGKSSYNEQFF.